This T cell receptor (beta chain) came from a study of CXCR3-negative and CXCR3-positive naive CD8 T cells. Whole-study findings and limits: With surface CD5 comparable between naive subsets, TCR strength was estimated using properties derived from the TRB CDR3. Diversity proved comparably high across both naive subsets and much lower in memory CD8+ cells. Naive cells positive for CXCR3 carried more hydrophobic TRB CDR3s than CXCR3-negative ones.

Carrying UMI labels, the TRB cDNA libraries were prepared through 5' RACE. TCRdb reanalyzed the 5' RACE reads, giving one entry per CDR3 protein sequence and no DNA. The sample has approximately 100,000 distinct CDR3 sequences, and its top ten clones hold about 0.34%. As regards this clonotype: Its antigen remains unidentified.

This CDR3 contains 11 residues. CDR1 and CDR2 from the germline V gene are MDHEN and SYDVKM. Sorting was done in triplicate for each CD8+ T cell subset (about 280,000 cells each). Among CD8+ T cells, naive ones were CD45RO-CCR7+CD27+CD95-. The sequencing input was naive CXCR3+ CD8+ T cells from blood. The subset was: CD45RO-CCR7+CD27+CD95- naive CD8+ T cells expressing CXCR3 (TNR3+). The sequence derives from a human donor in good health. Some clones in this sample may be carry-over from other donors' samples. The chain joins TRBV28 to TRBJ2-1. CDR3 protein: CASSSFNEQFF.